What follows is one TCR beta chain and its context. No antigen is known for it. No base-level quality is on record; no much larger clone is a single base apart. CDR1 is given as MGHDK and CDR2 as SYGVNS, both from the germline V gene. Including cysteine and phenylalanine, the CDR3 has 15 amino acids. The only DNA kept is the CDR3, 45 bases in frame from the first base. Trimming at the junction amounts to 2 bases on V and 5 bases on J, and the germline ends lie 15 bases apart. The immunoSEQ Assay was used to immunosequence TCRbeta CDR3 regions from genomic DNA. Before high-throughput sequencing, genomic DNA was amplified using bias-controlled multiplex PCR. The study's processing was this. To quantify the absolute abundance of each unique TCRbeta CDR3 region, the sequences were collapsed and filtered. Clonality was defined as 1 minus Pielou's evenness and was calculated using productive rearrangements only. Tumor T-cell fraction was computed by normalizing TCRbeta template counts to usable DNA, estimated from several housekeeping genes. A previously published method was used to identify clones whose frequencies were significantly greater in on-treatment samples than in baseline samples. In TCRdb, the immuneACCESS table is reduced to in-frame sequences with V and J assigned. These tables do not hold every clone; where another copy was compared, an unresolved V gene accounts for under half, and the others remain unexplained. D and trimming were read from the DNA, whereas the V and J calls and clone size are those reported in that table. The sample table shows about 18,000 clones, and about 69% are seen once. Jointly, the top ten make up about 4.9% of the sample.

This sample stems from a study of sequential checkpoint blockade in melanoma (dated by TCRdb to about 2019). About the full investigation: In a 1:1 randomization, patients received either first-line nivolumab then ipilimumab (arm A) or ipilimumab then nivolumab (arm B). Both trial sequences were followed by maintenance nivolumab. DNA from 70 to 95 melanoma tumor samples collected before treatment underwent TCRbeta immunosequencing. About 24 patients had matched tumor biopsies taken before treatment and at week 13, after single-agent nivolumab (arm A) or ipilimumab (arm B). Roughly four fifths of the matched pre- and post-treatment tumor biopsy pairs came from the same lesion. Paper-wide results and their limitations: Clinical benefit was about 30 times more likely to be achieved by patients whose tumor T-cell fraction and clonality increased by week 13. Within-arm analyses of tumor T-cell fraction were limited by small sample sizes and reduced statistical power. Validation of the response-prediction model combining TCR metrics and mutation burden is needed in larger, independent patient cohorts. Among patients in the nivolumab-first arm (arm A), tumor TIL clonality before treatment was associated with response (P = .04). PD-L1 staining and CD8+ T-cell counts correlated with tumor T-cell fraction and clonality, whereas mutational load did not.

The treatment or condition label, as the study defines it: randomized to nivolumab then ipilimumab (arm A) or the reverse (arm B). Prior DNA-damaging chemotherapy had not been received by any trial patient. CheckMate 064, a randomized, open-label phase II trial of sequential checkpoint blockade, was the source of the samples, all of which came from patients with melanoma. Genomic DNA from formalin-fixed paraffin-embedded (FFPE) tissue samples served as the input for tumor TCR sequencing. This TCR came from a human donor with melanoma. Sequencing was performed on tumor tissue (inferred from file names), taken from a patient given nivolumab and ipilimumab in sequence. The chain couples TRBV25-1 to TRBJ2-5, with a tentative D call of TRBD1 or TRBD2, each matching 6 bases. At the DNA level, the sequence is TGTGCCAGCAGTGAAAGGGGGGCTAGTTGGGAGACCCAGTACTTC. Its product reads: CASSERGASWETQYF. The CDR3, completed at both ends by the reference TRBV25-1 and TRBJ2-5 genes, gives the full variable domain EADIYQTPRYLVIGTGKKITLECSQTMGHDKMYWYQQDPGMELHLIHYSYGVNSTEKGDLSSESTVSRIRTEHFPLTLESARPSHTSQYLCASSERGASWETQYFGPGTRLLVL.